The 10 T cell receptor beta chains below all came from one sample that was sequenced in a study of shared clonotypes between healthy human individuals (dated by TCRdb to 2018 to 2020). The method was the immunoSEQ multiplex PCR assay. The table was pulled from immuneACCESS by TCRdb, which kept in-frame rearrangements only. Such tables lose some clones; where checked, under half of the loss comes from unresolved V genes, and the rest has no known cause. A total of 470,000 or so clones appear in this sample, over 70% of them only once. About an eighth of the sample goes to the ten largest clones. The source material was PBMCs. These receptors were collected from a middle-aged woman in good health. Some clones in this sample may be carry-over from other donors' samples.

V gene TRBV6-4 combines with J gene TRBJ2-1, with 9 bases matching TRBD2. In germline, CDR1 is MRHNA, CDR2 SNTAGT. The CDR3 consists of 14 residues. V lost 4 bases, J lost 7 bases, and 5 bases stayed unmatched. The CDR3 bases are TGTGCCAGCAGTGTTCTAGCGGGAATGAATGAGCAGTTCTTC. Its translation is CASSVLAGMNEQFF.

CDR3 nucleotides: TGTGCCATCACCGGAGGGGACCCCTACGAGCAGTACTTC. This translates into CAITGGDPYEQYF. This chain connects TRBV10-3 to TRBJ2-7, with D maybe TRBD2 (6 bases). V lost 7 bases and J lost 2, with 12 bases in between. The CDR3 consists of 13 residues. CDR1 and CDR2 (germline): ENHRY, SYGVKD.

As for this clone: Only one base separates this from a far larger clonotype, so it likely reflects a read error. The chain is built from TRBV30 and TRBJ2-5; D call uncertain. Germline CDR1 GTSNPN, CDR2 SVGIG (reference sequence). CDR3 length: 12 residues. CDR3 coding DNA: TGTGACTGGAGTGCTTCGGTAGGTGAGCAGTACTTC. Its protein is CDWSASVGEQYF. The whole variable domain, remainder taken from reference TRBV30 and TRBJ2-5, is SQTIHQWPATLVQPVGSPLSLECTVEGTSNPNLYWYRQAAGRGLQLLFYSVGIGQISSEVPQNLSASRPQDRQFILSSKKLLLSDSGFYLCDWSASVGEQYFGPGTRLLVL.

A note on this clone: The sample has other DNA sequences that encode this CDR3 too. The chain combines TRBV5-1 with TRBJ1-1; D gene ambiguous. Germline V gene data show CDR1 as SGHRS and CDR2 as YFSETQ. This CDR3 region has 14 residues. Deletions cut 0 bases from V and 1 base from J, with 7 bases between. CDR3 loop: CASSLGGGNTEAFF. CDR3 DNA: TGCGCCAGCAGCTTGGGCGGTGGGAACACTGAAGCTTTCTTT.

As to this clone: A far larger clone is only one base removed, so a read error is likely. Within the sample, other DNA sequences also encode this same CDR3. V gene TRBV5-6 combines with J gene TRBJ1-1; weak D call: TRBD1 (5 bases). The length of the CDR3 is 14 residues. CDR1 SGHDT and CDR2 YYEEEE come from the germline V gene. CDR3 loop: CASSPRGAWTEAFF. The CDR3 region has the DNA TGCGCCAGCAGCCCTCGAGGGGCTTGGACTGAAGCTTTCTTT.

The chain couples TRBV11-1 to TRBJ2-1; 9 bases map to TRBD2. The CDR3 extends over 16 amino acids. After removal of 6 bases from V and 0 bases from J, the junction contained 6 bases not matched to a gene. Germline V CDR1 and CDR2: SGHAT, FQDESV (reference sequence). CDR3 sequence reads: CASRNSGRGSYNEQFF. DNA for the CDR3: TGTGCCAGCAGGAATAGCGGGAGAGGCTCCTACAATGAGCAGTTCTTC.

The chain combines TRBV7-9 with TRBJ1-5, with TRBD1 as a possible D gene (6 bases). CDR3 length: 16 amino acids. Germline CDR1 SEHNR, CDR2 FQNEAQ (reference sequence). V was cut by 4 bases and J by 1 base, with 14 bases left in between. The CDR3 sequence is CASSSAQGLSNQPQHF. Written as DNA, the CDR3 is TGTGCCAGCAGCTCAGCACAGGGTTTAAGCAATCAGCCCCAGCATTTT.

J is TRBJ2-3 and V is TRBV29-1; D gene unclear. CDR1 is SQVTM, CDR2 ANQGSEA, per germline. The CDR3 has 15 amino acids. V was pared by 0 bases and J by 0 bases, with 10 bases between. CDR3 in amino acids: CSVEDRGRSTDTQYF. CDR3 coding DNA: TGCAGCGTTGAAGATCGTGGCCGGAGCACAGATACGCAGTATTTT.

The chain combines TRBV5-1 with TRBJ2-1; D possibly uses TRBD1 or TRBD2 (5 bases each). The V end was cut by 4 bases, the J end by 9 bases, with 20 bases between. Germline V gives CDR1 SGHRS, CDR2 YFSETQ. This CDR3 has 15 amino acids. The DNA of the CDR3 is TGCGCCAGCAGCCCGCTTTTTGGGGGTATAGGTGAGCAGTTCTTC. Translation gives CASSPLFGGIGEQFF.

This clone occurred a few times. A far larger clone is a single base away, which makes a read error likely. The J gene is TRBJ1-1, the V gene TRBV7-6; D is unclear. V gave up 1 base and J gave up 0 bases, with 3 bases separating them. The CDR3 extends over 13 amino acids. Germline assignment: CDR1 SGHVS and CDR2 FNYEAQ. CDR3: CASSLDVNTEAFF. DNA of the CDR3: TGTGCCAGCAGCTTAGACGTGAACACTGAAGCTTTCTTT.